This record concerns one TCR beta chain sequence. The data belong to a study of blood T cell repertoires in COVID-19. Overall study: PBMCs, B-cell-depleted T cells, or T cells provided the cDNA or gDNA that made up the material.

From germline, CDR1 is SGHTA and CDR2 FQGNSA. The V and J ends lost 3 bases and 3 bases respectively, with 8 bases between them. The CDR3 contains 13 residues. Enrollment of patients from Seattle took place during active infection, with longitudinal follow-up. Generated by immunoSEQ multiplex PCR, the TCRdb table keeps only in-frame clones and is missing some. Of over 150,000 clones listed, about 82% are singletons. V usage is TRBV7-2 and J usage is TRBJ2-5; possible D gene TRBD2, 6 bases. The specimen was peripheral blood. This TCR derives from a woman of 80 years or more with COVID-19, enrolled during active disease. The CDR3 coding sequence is TGTGCCAGCAGCTTGCGGAGGGAAGAGACCCAGTACTTC. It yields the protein CASSLRREETQYF.